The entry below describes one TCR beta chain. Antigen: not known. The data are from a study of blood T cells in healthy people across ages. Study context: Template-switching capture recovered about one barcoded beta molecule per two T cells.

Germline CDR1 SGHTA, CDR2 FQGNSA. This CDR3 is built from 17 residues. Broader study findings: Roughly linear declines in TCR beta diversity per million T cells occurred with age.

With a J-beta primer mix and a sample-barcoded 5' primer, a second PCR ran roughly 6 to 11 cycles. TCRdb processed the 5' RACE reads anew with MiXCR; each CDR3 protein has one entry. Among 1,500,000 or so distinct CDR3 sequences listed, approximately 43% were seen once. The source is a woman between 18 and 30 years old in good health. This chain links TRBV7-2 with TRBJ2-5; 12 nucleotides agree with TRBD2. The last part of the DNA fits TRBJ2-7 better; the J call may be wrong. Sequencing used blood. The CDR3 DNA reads TGTGCCAGCAGCTTAACTAGCGGGGGGACCCTTGGGGGCGAGCAGTACTTC. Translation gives CASSLTSGGTLGGEQYF.